The entry below gives a single TCR beta chain sequence along with its context. The target of this receptor is not known. No base-level quality is on record; no much larger clone is a single base apart. The same CDR3 can be traced to other DNA sequences in this sample. The collaborating institutions used their own protocols to collect whole blood in K2EDTA tubes. For TCRbeta analysis, collaborators shipped samples in one of three forms: frozen whole blood, isolated PBMCs, or DNA extracted from either of those sample types. The CDR3 goes from the cysteine to the phenylalanine over 14 residues. Only the CDR3 part of the read is kept: 42 bases, read in frame from the first base. CDR1 and CDR2 are read off the germline V gene (reference sequence) as WNHNN and SYGVQD. Between the V and J ends, shortened by 6 bases and 0 bases respectively, the junction contains 8 bases. These data originate in a study of blood T cell repertoires in COVID-19 (dated by TCRdb to about 2020). The study in broad terms: Samples from collaborators originated in the United States, Italy and Spain and spanned both the acute and convalescent phases of COVID-19. The repertoires were made available in a free public database intended to serve as a resource for research on the immune response to SARS-CoV-2. Where available, HLA class I and class II types were obtained from metadata supplied by the sample provider rather than from assay-based typing. Samples came from the ongoing ImmuneRACE study (first 160 participants) plus 1,254 subjects from 6 global collaborators. Deeply sampled blood TCRbeta repertoires from subjects exposed to, actively infected with, or recovered from COVID-19 were included in the dataset. Sample metadata almost always included a de-identified subject ID, COVID-19 status, age in years and sex. The prospective study material was composed of cDNA or gDNA derived from T cells, B-cell-depleted T cells, or PBMCs.

TCRbeta CDR3 regions were amplified from genomic DNA using the immunoSEQ Assay, a bias-controlled multiplex PCR. In the authors' own workflow: The number of nucleated cells in each sample was estimated from the amplification of reference gene primers within the assay. To quantify the absolute abundance of each unique TCRbeta CDR3 rearrangement, sequence reads were collapsed and filtered. For each sample, productive Simpson clonality was calculated as the square root of Simpson's diversity index across productive rearrangements. Drawn from immuneACCESS, this table holds only the in-frame rearrangements with V and J called that TCRdb kept. Clones are partly lost; checked studies trace under half to an unresolved V gene and leave the rest unexplained. Clone size and V and J calls were adopted from that table, with D and trimming inferred from the DNA. The sample includes roughly 100,000 clones, with 80% to 90% observed a single time. Less than 40% of the sample is held by the ten biggest clonotypes.

Study-wide conclusions, independent of this receptor: The quantity of clinical and demographic metadata differed by source and by participant and was supplied without curation.

The material sequenced was peripheral blood. The receptor was derived from an elderly woman with acute or convalescent COVID-19. This sequence uses TRBV10-1 and TRBJ2-2, with TRBD1 tentatively as D gene (6 bases match). The CDR3 corresponds to CASRQGANTGELFF. The DNA sequence is given as TGCGCCAGCAGACAGGGCGCGAACACCGGGGAGCTGTTTTTT.